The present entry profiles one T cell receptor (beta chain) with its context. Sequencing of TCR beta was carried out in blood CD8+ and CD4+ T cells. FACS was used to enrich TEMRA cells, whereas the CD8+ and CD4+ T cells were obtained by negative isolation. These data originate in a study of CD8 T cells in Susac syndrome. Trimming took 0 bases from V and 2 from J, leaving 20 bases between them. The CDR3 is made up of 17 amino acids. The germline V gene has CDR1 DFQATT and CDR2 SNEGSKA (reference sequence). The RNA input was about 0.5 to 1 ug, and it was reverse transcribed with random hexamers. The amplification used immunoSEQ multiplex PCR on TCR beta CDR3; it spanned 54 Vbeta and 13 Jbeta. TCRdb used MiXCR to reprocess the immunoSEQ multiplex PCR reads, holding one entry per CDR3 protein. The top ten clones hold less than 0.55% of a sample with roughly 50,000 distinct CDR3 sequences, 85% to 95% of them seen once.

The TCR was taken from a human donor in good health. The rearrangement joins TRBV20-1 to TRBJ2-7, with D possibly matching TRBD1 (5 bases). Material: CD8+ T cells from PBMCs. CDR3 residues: CSARDGRGLGVAYEQYF. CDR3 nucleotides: TGCAGTGCTAGAGATGGAAGGGGTCTAGGAGTAGCCTACGAGCAGTACTTC.